The T cell receptor beta chain under discussion was sequenced for a study of CD8 T cells in Susac syndrome. Study-wide findings and caveats: The study recognized that its TCR sequencing and HLA analysis covered a relatively small number of individuals.

Random hexamers primed reverse transcription of about 0.5 to 1 ug RNA. Coverage of TCR beta CDR3 amplification by immunoSEQ multiplex PCR extended to 54 Vbeta and 13 Jbeta. One entry per CDR3 protein results from TCRdb running MiXCR on the immunoSEQ multiplex PCR reads. In the table there are about 400,000 distinct CDR3 sequences, 75% to 90% of which are singletons. TCR beta sequences were obtained from blood CD8+ and CD4+ T cells. It was treatment-naive patients with stable or active relapsing-remitting disease who made up the multiple sclerosis controls. The CDR3 covers 12 residues. Germline CDR1 is SQVTM and CDR2 is ANQGSEA. Trimming stripped 0 bases from V and 3 bases from J, with 6 bases between. On this clonotype: The target antigen is unknown.

The chain is built from TRBV29-1 and TRBJ2-7; D uncertain. The sequencing input was CD8+ T cells from PBMCs. This TCR was recovered from a human donor with multiple sclerosis. CDR3 in DNA: TGCAGCGTTGAAGACACTTACTACGAGCAGTACTTC. This gives the protein CSVEDTYYEQYF.